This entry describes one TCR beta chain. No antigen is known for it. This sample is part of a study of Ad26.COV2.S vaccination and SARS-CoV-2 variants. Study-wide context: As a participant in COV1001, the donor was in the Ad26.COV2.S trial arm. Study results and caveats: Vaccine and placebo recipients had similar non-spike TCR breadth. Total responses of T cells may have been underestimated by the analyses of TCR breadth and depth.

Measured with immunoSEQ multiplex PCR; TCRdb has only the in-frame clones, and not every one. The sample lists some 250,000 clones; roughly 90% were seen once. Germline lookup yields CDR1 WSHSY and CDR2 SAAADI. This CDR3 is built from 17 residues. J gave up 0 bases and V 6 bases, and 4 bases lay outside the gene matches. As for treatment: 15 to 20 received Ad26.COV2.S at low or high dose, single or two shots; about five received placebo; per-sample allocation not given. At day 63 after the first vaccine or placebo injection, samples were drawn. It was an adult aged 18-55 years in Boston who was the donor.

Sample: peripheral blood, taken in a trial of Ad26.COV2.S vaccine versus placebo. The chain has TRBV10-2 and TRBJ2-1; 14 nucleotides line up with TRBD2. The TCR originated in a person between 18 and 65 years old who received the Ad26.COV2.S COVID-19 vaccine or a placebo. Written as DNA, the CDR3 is TGCGCCAGCAGCAAAGGACTAGCGGGGGGCTCCTACAATGAGCAGTTCTTC. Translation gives CASSKGLAGGSYNEQFF.